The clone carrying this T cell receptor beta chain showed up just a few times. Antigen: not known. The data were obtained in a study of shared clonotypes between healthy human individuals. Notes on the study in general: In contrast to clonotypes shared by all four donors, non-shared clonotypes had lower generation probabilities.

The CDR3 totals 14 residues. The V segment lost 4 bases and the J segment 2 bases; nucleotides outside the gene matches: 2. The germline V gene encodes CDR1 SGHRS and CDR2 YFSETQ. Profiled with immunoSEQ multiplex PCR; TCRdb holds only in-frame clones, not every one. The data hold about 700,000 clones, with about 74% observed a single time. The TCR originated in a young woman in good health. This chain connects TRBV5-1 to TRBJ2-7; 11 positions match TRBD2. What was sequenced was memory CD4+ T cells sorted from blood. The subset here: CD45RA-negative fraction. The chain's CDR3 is CASSQTSGTYEQYF. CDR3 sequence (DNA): TGCGCCAGCAGCCAGACTAGCGGGACCTACGAGCAGTACTTC.